Listed here are 7 T cell receptor beta chains from one sample, sequenced in a study of OX40 agonist ivuxolimab in advanced cancers. The table came from immunoSEQ multiplex PCR; TCRdb's copy has only in-frame clones and leaves some out. The sample yields about 38,000 clones, about 74% seen once. The sequenced sample was CD4+ or CD8+ T cells sorted from blood, obtained in a trial of the OX40 agonist ivuxolimab. The receptors originated from an adult with an advanced solid tumor such as melanoma, head and neck, liver or kidney cancer.

This chain links TRBV18 with TRBJ1-5; D remains unclear. The CDR3 runs 14 residues. V gave up 3 bases and J gave up 0 bases, with 6 bases separating them. Per germline, CDR1 KGHSH and CDR2 LQKENI. The chain's CDR3 is CASSPDYSNQPQHF. Written as DNA, the CDR3 is TGTGCCAGCTCACCCGATTATAGCAATCAGCCCCAGCATTTT.

This chain uses TRBV5-4 with TRBJ1-2; no reliable D call. The CDR3 extends over 12 amino acids. V was clipped by 0 bases and J by 6 bases, with 6 bases between them. Germline V gene sequence: CDR1 SGHNT, CDR2 YYREEE (reference sequence). This CDR3 reads CASSLDRDGYTF. CDR3 nucleotide sequence: TGTGCCAGCAGCTTGGATAGGGATGGCTACACCTTC. The whole variable domain, remainder taken from reference TRBV5-4 and TRBJ1-2, is ETGVTQSPTHLIKTRGQQVTLRCSSQSGHNTVSWYQQALGQGPQFIFQYYREEENGRGNFPPRFSGLQFPNYSSELNVNALELDDSALYLCASSLDRDGYTFGSGTRLTVV.

The rearrangement uses TRBV7-9 and TRBJ1-2; D remains ambiguous. Trimming pared 3 bases from V and 4 bases from J, leaving 9 bases between. The CDR3 spans 13 residues. Germline V CDR1 and CDR2: SEHNR, FQNEAQ (reference sequence). CDR3 protein: CASSFDPSYGYTF. The CDR3, as DNA: TGTGCCAGCAGCTTCGACCCCTCCTATGGCTACACCTTC.

The gene calls are TRBV29-1 and TRBJ2-3; D gene ambiguous. The CDR3 loop spans 11 amino acids. Germline V lookup: CDR1 SQVTM, CDR2 ANQGSEA. V lost 5 bases, J lost 5 bases, and 8 bases lay in between. Written as DNA, the CDR3 is TGCAGCGTTTCGGGCGGAGATACGCAGTATTTT. Residues: CSVSGGDTQYF.

This clone is classed as medium-sized. This rearrangement joins TRBV7-8 to TRBJ2-7, with TRBD2 matching over 8 bases. CDR1 and CDR2 (germline): SGHVS, FQNEAQ. V lost 5 bases, J lost 4 bases, and 10 bases stayed unmatched. This CDR3 comprises 15 residues. For the CDR3, the DNA is TGTGCCAGCAGCGTCACAGCGGGAGTGAGGTACGAGCAGTACTTC. Protein product: CASSVTAGVRYEQYF.

The count of this clone is one. The chain has TRBV11-2 and TRBJ2-3; either TRBD1 or TRBD2 may supply D (5 bases each). The germline CDR1 and CDR2 sequences are SGHAT and FQNNGV. The V and J ends lost 5 bases and 4 bases respectively, with 19 bases between them. The CDR3 extends over 16 amino acids. This chain's CDR3 is CASSPQRGVSADTQYF. As DNA, the CDR3 is TGTGCCAGCAGCCCCCAAAGAGGGGTTTCTGCAGATACGCAGTATTTT. The full variable domain, rest sourced from reference TRBV11-2 and TRBJ2-3, is EAGVAQSPRYKIIEKRQSVAFWCNPISGHATLYWYQQILGQGPKLLIQFQNNGVVDDSQLPKDRFSAERLKGVDSTLKIQPAKLEDSAVYLCASSPQRGVSADTQYFGPGTRLTVL.

The chain joins TRBV2 to TRBJ2-5, with 10 bases aligning to TRBD2. The germline V gene encodes CDR1 SNHLY and CDR2 FYNNEI. CDR3 length: 16 amino acids. V lost 3 bases to trimming and J lost 5 bases; unmatched junction nucleotides: 9. CDR3 nucleotide sequence: TGTGCCAGCAGTGACGCGGCTAGCGGGAGATCGGAGACCCAGTACTTC. Its translation is CASSDAASGRSETQYF.